Reported below is one T cell receptor beta chain. The data were obtained in a study of T cell responses to AZD1222 COVID-19 vaccine. Germline V gives CDR1 MNHEY, CDR2 SVGAGI. The V and J ends lost 8 bases and 2 bases, in that order; junction bases with no gene match: 3. The CDR3 spans 12 residues. The table came from immunoSEQ multiplex PCR; TCRdb's copy has only in-frame clones and leaves some out. The repertoire holds approximately 52,000 clones, with approximately 90% as singletons. The receptor was isolated from an adult who received the AZD1222 COVID-19 vaccine. The chain recombines TRBV6-5 with TRBJ2-7; 7 nucleotides align to TRBD2. This sample comprised peripheral blood, obtained 28 days after the second AZD1222 dose. The CDR3 sequence: CASGRGPYEQYF. The CDR3, as DNA: TGTGCCAGCGGGAGGGGCCCCTACGAGCAGTACTTC.